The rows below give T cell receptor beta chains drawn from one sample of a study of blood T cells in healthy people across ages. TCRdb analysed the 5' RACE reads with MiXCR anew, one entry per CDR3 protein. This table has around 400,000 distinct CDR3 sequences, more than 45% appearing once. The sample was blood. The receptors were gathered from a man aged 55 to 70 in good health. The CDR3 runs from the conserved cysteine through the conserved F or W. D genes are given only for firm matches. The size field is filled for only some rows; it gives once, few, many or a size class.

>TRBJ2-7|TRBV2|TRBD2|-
CASRLAGNEQYF
TGTGCCAGCCGTCTAGCGGGTAACGAGCAGTACTTC
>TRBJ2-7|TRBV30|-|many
CAWSGTESYEQYF
TGTGCCTGGAGTGGGACAGAATCCTACGAGCAGTACTTC
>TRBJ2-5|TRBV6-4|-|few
CASSPSGGGAETQYF
TGTGCCAGCAGCCCTAGTGGGGGAGGAGCCGAGACCCAGTACTTC
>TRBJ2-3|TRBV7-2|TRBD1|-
CASSLGQGRGDTQYF
TGTGCCAGCAGCTTGGGACAGGGGCGGGGAGATACGCAGTATTTT
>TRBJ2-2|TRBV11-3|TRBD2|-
CASSSQSSGRALGTGELFF
TGTGCCAGCAGCTCCCAATCTAGCGGGAGGGCCCTGGGCACCGGGGAGCTGTTTTTT
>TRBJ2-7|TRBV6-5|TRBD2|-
CASSSTSGTSYEQYF
TGTGCCAGCAGTTCGACTAGCGGAACTTCCTACGAGCAGTACTTC
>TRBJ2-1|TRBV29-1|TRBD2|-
CSVAPSGGYNEQFF
TGCAGCGTTGCGCCTAGCGGTGGATACAATGAGCAGTTCTTC
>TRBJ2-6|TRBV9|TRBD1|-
CASSVRDRGKTGANVLTF
TGTGCCAGCAGCGTCCGGGACAGGGGGAAGACTGGGGCCAACGTCCTGACTTTC
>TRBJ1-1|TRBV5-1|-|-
CASSLGGGATLNTEAFF
TGCGCCAGCAGCTTGGGTGGGGGGGCAACCCTGAACACTGAAGCTTTCTTT
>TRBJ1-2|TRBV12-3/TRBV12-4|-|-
CASSLQGSSGYGYTF
TGTGCCAGCAGTTTGCAGGGGAGTAGTGGCTATGGCTACACCTTC
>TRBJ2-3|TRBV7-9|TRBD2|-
CASSRPGGVIDTQYF
TGTGCCAGCAGCCGCCCTGGGGGGGTTATAGATACGCAGTATTTT
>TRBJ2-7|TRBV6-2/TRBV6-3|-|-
CASQPWSLGYEQYF
TGTGCCAGTCAACCGTGGTCCCTTGGATACGAGCAGTACTTC
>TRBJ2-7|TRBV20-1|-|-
CSAGGGVNYEQYF
TGCAGTGCGGGCGGAGGGGTGAACTACGAGCAGTACTTC
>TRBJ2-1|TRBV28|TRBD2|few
CASSGLAGEQFF
TGTGCCAGCAGTGGACTAGCGGGAGAGCAGTTCTTC
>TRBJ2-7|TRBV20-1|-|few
CSAPGQLDEQYF
TGCAGTGCTCCTGGTCAGCTTGACGAGCAGTACTTC
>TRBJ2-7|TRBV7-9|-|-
CASSTHLEQYF
TGTGCCAGCAGCACTCATTTAGAGCAGTACTTC
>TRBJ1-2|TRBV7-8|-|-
CASSKTEYGYTF
TGTGCCAGCAGCAAGACAGAGTATGGCTACACCTTC
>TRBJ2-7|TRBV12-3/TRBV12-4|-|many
CASSRWAGSNSYEQYF
TGTGCCAGCAGTCGATGGGCGGGGTCAAACTCCTACGAGCAGTACTTC
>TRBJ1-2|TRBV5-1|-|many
CASSRNGAFDDYGYTF
TGCGCCAGCAGCCGTAACGGGGCCTTCGACGACTATGGCTACACCTTC
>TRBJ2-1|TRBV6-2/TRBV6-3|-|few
CASRDHPREQFF
TGTGCCAGCCGGGACCACCCGCGGGAGCAGTTCTTC
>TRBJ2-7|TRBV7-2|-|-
CASSLARGRPYEQYF
TGTGCCAGCAGCTTAGCGCGGGGACGTCCCTACGAGCAGTACTTC
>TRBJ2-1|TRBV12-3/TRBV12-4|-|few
CASSSRDPYNEQFF
TGTGCCAGCAGTTCCCGGGACCCTTACAATGAGCAGTTCTTC
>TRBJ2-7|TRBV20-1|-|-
CSARDLRERQAYEQYF
TGCAGTGCTAGAGATCTAAGGGAAAGACAAGCCTACGAGCAGTACTTC
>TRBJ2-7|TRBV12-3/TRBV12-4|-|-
CASSLRWSYEQYF
TGTGCCAGCAGCTTACGTTGGAGCTACGAGCAGTACTTC
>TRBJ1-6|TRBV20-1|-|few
CSAHGPSGPPLHF
TGCAGTGCCCACGGACCCTCGGGGCCACCCCTCCACTTT
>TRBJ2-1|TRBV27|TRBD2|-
CASSLGLAAYNEQFF
TGTGCCAGCAGTTTGGGGCTAGCGGCCTACAATGAGCAGTTCTTC
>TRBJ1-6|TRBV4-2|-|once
CASSQEMRPQGSPLHF
TGTGCCAGCAGCCAAGAAATGCGGCCACAAGGTTCACCCCTCCACTTT
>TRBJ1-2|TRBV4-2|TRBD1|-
CASSQIGTANYGYTF
TGTGCCAGCAGCCAAATCGGGACAGCTAACTATGGCTACACCTTC
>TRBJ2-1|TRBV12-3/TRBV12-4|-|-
CASSFLRNYEQFF
TGTGCCAGCAGTTTCCTCCGTAACTACGAGCAGTTCTTC
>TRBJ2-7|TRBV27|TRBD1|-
CASSPAGGHYEQYF
TGTGCCAGCAGTCCCGCAGGGGGCCACTACGAGCAGTACTTC
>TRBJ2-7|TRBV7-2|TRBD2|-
CASSLLGARGSYEQYF
TGTGCCAGCAGCTTACTTGGTGCGCGGGGGTCCTACGAGCAGTACTTC
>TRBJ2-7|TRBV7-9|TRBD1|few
CASSITGVGSYEQYF
TGTGCCAGCAGCATCACAGGGGTGGGGTCCTACGAGCAGTACTTC
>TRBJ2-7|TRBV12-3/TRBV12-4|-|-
CASGRDTYEQYF
TGTGCCAGCGGGCGGGATACCTACGAGCAGTACTTC
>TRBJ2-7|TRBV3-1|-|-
CASRQGPAYEQYF
TGTGCCAGCAGGCAGGGACCTGCCTACGAGCAGTACTTC
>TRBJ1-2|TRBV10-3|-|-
CAISEGNGYTF
TGTGCCATCAGTGAGGGCAATGGCTACACCTTC
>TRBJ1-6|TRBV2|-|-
CASSEAQSASPLHF
TGTGCCAGCAGTGAAGCGCAGAGTGCTTCACCCCTCCACTTT
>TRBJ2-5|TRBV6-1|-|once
CASSVFRALEETQYF
TGTGCCAGCAGTGTGTTCAGGGCCCTTGAAGAGACCCAGTACTTC
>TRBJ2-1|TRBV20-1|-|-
CSATTGTSQFF
TGCAGTGCTACCACCGGGACCTCGCAGTTCTTC
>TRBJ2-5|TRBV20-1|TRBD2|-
CSAPSGGGLAGGTQYF
TGCAGTGCCCCATCCGGGGGTGGACTAGCGGGAGGGACCCAGTACTTC
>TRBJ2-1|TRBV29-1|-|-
CSSSGKGLDNEQFF
TGCAGCTCCAGCGGTAAGGGGCTGGACAATGAGCAGTTCTTC
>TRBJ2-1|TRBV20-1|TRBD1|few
CSADPGQGQFF
TGCAGTGCCGATCCGGGACAGGGACAGTTCTTC
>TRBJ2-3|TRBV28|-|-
CASSSSGSRLDTQYF
TGTGCCAGCAGTTCGTCGGGAAGTCGCCTAGATACGCAGTATTTT
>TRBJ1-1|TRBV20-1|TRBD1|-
CSAMTGGEGEAFF
TGCAGTGCCATGACAGGGGGCGAGGGTGAAGCTTTCTTT
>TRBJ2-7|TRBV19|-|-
CASTTSTGYEQYF
TGTGCCAGTACCACTTCGACAGGCTACGAGCAGTACTTC
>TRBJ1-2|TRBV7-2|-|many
CASSPQANYGYTF
TGTGCCAGCAGCCCTCAGGCTAACTATGGCTACACCTTC
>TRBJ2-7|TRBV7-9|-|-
CASSPGVGSGNYEQYF
TGTGCCAGCAGCCCAGGTGTTGGTAGCGGAAACTACGAGCAGTACTTC
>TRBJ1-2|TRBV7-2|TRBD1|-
CASSLALQGADGYTF
TGTGCCAGCAGCTTAGCGCTACAGGGGGCAGATGGCTACACCTTC
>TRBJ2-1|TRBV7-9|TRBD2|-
CASSPTSGGLSYNEQFF
TGTGCCAGCAGCCCGACTAGCGGGGGGCTCTCCTACAATGAGCAGTTCTTC
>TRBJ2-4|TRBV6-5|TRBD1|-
CASRGTGRFEYF
TGTGCCAGCAGGGGGACAGGTCGGTTCGAGTACTTC
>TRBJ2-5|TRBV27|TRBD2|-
CASRGSGGPQETQYF
TGTGCCAGCAGGGGTAGCGGGGGCCCTCAAGAGACCCAGTACTTC
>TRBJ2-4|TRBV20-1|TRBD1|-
CSAREPTGFKNIQYF
TGCAGTGCTAGAGAACCGACAGGGTTCAAAAACATTCAGTACTTC
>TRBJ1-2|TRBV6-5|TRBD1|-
CASSYPRTGGLNNYGYTF
TGTGCCAGCAGTTACCCTAGAACAGGGGGCTTGAATAACTATGGCTACACCTTC
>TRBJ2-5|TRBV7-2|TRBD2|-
CASSTFSGSGETQYF
TGTGCCAGCAGCACTTTTAGCGGGAGCGGGGAGACCCAGTACTTC
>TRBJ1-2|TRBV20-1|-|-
CSAPGTYGYTF
TGCAGTGCTCCCGGGACCTATGGCTACACCTTC
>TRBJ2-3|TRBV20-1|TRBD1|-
CSASSGTVIADTQYF
TGCAGTGCTAGTTCTGGGACAGTAATCGCAGATACGCAGTATTTT
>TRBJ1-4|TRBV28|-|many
CASTRAGYNEKLFF
TGTGCCAGCACCCGGGCAGGCTATAATGAAAAACTGTTTTTT
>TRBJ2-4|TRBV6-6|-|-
CASSWVGENIQYF
TGTGCCAGCAGTTGGGTAGGGGAAAACATTCAGTACTTC
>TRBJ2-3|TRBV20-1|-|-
CSASTPPDTQYF
TGCAGTGCTAGCACACCCCCGGATACGCAGTATTTT
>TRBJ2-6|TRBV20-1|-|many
CSAGILSGANVLTF
TGCAGTGCTGGGATCCTCTCTGGGGCCAACGTCCTGACTTTC